The clone carrying this T cell receptor beta chain was found many times. Its antigen is currently unknown. The time point is: sample taken at primary tumor resection. TCRs were sequenced from unsorted whole RNA of tumor, nontumor lung or PBMC. This entry comes from a study of spatial heterogeneity in lung cancer. Study details: Detected beta-chain sequences consistently exceeded alpha-chain sequences. Each unique TCR and UMI combination was seen more than ten times on average in raw reads. Study findings and constraints: The study found ubiquitous expanded tumor TCRs in blood more at resection than follow-up.

TCRdb reanalysed the 5' RACE reads using MiXCR and keeps one entry per CDR3 protein. The table records roughly 79,000 distinct CDR3 sequences, approximately 8% of them present only once. Germline V gene data show CDR1 as SGHAT and CDR2 as FQNNGV. This CDR3 has 16 residues. Trimming cost V 5 bases and J 3 bases; bases outside gene matches: 6. The sequence was collected from a male donor with early-stage non-small cell lung cancer. The chain carries TRBV11-2 and TRBJ2-1; 11 bases map to TRBD2. The sequences come from PBMCs, collected at surgery. The CDR3 nucleotides are TGTGCCAGCAGCCCTCCGGGACTAGCGGACTACAATGAGCAGTTCTTC. Translating it yields CASSPPGLADYNEQFF.